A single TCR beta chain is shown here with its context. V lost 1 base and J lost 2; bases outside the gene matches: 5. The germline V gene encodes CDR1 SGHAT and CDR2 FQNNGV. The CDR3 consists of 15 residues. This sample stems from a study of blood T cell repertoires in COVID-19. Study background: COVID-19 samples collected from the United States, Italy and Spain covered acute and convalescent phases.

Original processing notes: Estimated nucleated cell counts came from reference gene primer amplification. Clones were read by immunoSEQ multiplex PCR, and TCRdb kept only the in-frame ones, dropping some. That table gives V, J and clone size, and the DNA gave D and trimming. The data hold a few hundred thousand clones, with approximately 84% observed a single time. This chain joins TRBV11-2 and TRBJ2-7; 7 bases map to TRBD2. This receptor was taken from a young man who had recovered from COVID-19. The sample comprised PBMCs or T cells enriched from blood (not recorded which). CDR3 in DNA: TGTGCCAGCAGCTTAGGGCGGGAGTTTACCTACGAGCAGTACTTC. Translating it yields CASSLGREFTYEQYF.